A selection of T cell receptor beta chains follows, all from one sample in a study of blood T cell repertoires in COVID-19. The data were produced by immunoSEQ multiplex PCR, yet TCRdb's version contains in-frame clones alone and is incomplete. This sample has about 180,000 clones, with 83% found just once. The source material was peripheral blood. Source of these receptors: a woman in her 70s with COVID-19, enrolled during active disease. The CDR3 runs from the conserved cysteine through the conserved F or W. A D gene is named only where the DNA matches it firmly. Clone size is not always given. Where it is, it says once, few, many or a class for expanded clones.

size: -; length: 18; D: TRBD1; J: TRBJ1-6; V: TRBV27; CDR3: CASSLGPTGRSDNSPLHF; DNA: TGTGCCAGCAGTTTGGGACCGACAGGGCGGTCTGACAATTCACCCCTCCACTTT
size: -; length: 13; D: -; J: TRBJ1-3; V: TRBV7-9; CDR3: CANGHLSGNTIYF; DNA: TGTGCCAATGGGCATCTCTCTGGAAACACCATATATTTT
size: few; length: 17; D: TRBD1; J: TRBJ2-6; V: TRBV2; CDR3: CASRSDRGRGGANVLTF; DNA: TGTGCCAGCAGATCCGACAGGGGGCGAGGTGGGGCCAACGTCCTGACTTTC
size: -; length: 19; D: -; J: TRBJ1-2; V: TRBV11-3; CDR3: CASILIGGSPIYPYYGYTF; DNA: TGTGCCAGCATTTTAATTGGGGGGAGCCCTATCTATCCCTACTATGGCTACACCTTC
size: -; length: 12; D: -; J: TRBJ1-3; V: TRBV29-1; CDR3: CSVVASGNTIYF; DNA: TGCAGCGTTGTAGCCTCTGGAAACACCATATATTTT
size: -; length: 13; D: TRBD2; J: TRBJ2-7; V: TRBV19; CDR3: CASSIARRGEQYF; DNA: TGTGCCAGTAGTATAGCGCGGCGGGGGGAGCAGTACTTC
size: once; length: 17; D: TRBD2; J: TRBJ2-7; V: TRBV7-2; CDR3: CASSFPRVAGGKSEQYF; DNA: TGTGCCAGCAGCTTTCCTCGGGTAGCGGGGGGAAAAAGCGAGCAGTACTTC
size: -; length: 18; D: TRBD2; J: TRBJ2-2; V: TRBV13; CDR3: CASSLGSVPGTSVGELFF; DNA: TGTGCCAGCAGCTTAGGTTCCGTACCCGGGACTAGCGTCGGGGAGCTGTTTTTT
size: -; length: 15; D: -; J: TRBJ2-2; V: TRBV6-2/TRBV6-3; CDR3: CASSYWQANTGELFF; DNA: TGTGCCAGCAGTTACTGGCAGGCAAACACCGGGGAGCTGTTTTTT
size: -; length: 16; D: TRBD2; J: TRBJ2-7; V: TRBV10-3; CDR3: CAISEYQAGGPYEQYF; DNA: TGTGCCATCAGTGAGTATCAAGCGGGAGGACCCTACGAGCAGTACTTC
size: once; length: 15; D: -; J: TRBJ1-1; V: TRBV10-2; CDR3: CASTQTRTANTEAFF; DNA: TGCGCCAGCACCCAAACCCGGACAGCGAACACTGAAGCTTTCTTT
size: -; length: 12; D: -; J: TRBJ2-2; V: TRBV2; CDR3: CASSPGVGELFF; DNA: TGTGCCAGCAGTCCAGGGGTCGGGGAGCTGTTTTTT
size: -; length: 16; D: TRBD2; J: TRBJ2-7; V: TRBV25-1; CDR3: CASSELGSGGLYEQYF; DNA: TGTGCCAGCAGTGAATTGGGTAGCGGGGGACTCTACGAGCAGTACTTC
size: -; length: 13; D: TRBD1; J: TRBJ2-7; V: TRBV10-3; CDR3: CAISERQGGEQYF; DNA: TGTGCCATCAGTGAAAGACAGGGGGGCGAGCAGTACTTC
size: -; length: 11; D: -; J: TRBJ1-1; V: TRBV19; CDR3: CASTFNTEAFF; DNA: TGTGCCAGTACTTTTAACACTGAAGCTTTCTTT
size: -; length: 15; D: -; J: TRBJ1-2; V: TRBV7-2; CDR3: CASSLGGQGSYGYTF; DNA: TGTGCCAGCAGCTTAGGAGGTCAGGGGAGCTATGGCTACACCTTC
size: -; length: 15; D: TRBD2; J: TRBJ2-1; V: TRBV7-9; CDR3: CASSRERGPYNEQFF; DNA: TGTGCCAGCAGCCGGGAGCGGGGGCCCTACAATGAGCAGTTCTTC
size: -; length: 14; D: TRBD2; J: TRBJ2-3; V: TRBV19; CDR3: CASSKSGTSGYLRF; DNA: TGTGCCAGTAGTAAAAGTGGGACTAGCGGGTATCTTCGATTT
size: -; length: 17; D: TRBD1; J: TRBJ1-1; V: TRBV15; CDR3: CATSERVGTGKGTEAFF; DNA: TGTGCCACCAGCGAGAGAGTAGGGACAGGGAAGGGCACTGAAGCTTTCTTT
size: once; length: 17; D: TRBD1; J: TRBJ2-2; V: TRBV10-3; CDR3: CAISDSGTGGRTGELFF; DNA: TGTGCCATCAGTGACTCAGGGACAGGGGGCCGCACCGGGGAGCTGTTTTTT
size: -; length: 19; D: TRBD1; J: TRBJ2-7; V: TRBV18; CDR3: CASSPPTGSIRSAGNEQYF; DNA: TGTGCCAGCTCACCACCGACAGGGTCCATCCGCTCAGCAGGTAACGAGCAGTACTTC
size: once; length: 18; D: -; J: TRBJ1-3; V: TRBV28; CDR3: CASSDLGSGLGSGNTIYF; DNA: TGTGCCAGCAGTGATCTAGGTTCAGGGCTGGGCTCTGGAAACACCATATATTTT
size: many; length: 15; D: -; J: TRBJ1-5; V: TRBV29-1; CDR3: CSVADGILGNQPQHF; DNA: TGCAGCGTTGCTGATGGAATACTCGGGAATCAGCCCCAGCATTTT
size: -; length: 15; D: -; J: TRBJ2-6; V: TRBV6-5; CDR3: CASSTRVTGANVLTF; DNA: TGTGCCAGCAGTACTAGGGTGACCGGGGCCAACGTCCTGACTTTC
size: -; length: 12; D: -; J: TRBJ2-3; V: TRBV6-5; CDR3: CASRGPTDTQYF; DNA: TGTGCCTCGCGGGGTCCCACAGATACGCAGTATTTT
size: once; length: 12; D: TRBD1; J: TRBJ2-7; V: TRBV29-1; CDR3: CSVGDGQGEQYF; DNA: TGCAGCGTTGGAGACGGACAGGGCGAGCAGTACTTC
size: -; length: 13; D: -; J: TRBJ2-5; V: TRBV29-1; CDR3: CSVVRTAQETQYF; DNA: TGCAGCGTTGTTAGGACAGCCCAAGAGACCCAGTACTTC
size: -; length: 16; D: -; J: TRBJ1-1; V: TRBV4-1; CDR3: CASSQEIATGNTEAFF; DNA: TGCGCCAGCAGCCAAGAAATCGCGACAGGTAACACTGAAGCTTTCTTT
size: -; length: 16; D: TRBD1; J: TRBJ2-5; V: TRBV7-2; CDR3: CASSLAETGRGETQYF; DNA: TGTGCCAGCAGCTTAGCCGAGACAGGGAGAGGAGAGACCCAGTACTTC
size: -; length: 14; D: TRBD1; J: TRBJ1-6; V: TRBV7-9; CDR3: CASSPWDRDSPLHF; DNA: TGTGCCAGCAGCCCCTGGGACCGGGACAGCCCCCTCCACTTT
size: few; length: 13; D: -; J: TRBJ2-2; V: TRBV2; CDR3: CASSLTGIGELFF; DNA: TGTGCCAGCAGCCTGACAGGAATCGGGGAGCTGTTTTTT
size: -; length: 13; D: -; J: TRBJ1-2; V: TRBV5-4; CDR3: CASSYDSNYGYTF; DNA: TGTGCCAGCAGCTACGACAGTAACTATGGCTACACCTTC
size: -; length: 13; D: TRBD1; J: TRBJ1-2; V: TRBV30; CDR3: CAWSTGGGWGYTF; DNA: TGTGCCTGGAGCACAGGGGGCGGATGGGGCTACACCTTC
size: -; length: 13; D: TRBD1; J: TRBJ1-1; V: TRBV10-3; CDR3: CAIRPGQGTEAFF; DNA: TGTGCCATCAGACCGGGACAGGGGACCGAAGCTTTCTTT
size: -; length: 16; D: TRBD2; J: TRBJ2-2; V: TRBV25-1; CDR3: CASSRLAGKTTGELFF; DNA: TGTGCCAGCAGTCGACTAGCGGGGAAAACCACCGGGGAGCTGTTTTTT
size: -; length: 16; D: TRBD1; J: TRBJ1-3; V: TRBV4-2; CDR3: CASSQEGRTGRNTIYF; DNA: TGTGCCAGCAGCCAAGAAGGCCGGACAGGGCGAAACACCATATATTTT
size: -; length: 16; D: TRBD2; J: TRBJ2-1; V: TRBV19; CDR3: CASSGLAGSGGNEQFF; DNA: TGTGCCAGTAGCGGACTAGCGGGATCAGGGGGTAATGAGCAGTTCTTC
size: -; length: 17; D: -; J: TRBJ1-5; V: TRBV11-2; CDR3: CASSLGPTGPSNQPQHF; DNA: TGTGCCAGCAGCTTAGGTCCGACAGGTCCCAGCAATCAGCCCCAGCATTTT
size: -; length: 15; D: -; J: TRBJ2-1; V: TRBV19; CDR3: CASSIGQSSYNEQFF; DNA: TGTGCCAGTAGTATAGGGCAAAGCTCCTACAATGAGCAGTTCTTC
size: -; length: 15; D: TRBD1; J: TRBJ2-3; V: TRBV7-3; CDR3: CASSYTSQGVDTQYF; DNA: TGTGCCAGCAGCTACACCTCACAGGGGGTAGATACGCAGTATTTT
size: -; length: 14; D: -; J: TRBJ2-2; V: TRBV7-3; CDR3: CASRGDWAAGELFF; DNA: TGTGCCAGCAGGGGGGACTGGGCAGCCGGGGAGCTGTTTTTT
size: -; length: 14; D: -; J: TRBJ2-1; V: TRBV6-2/TRBV6-3; CDR3: CASSYPGGNNEQFF; DNA: TGTGCCAGCAGTTACCCGGGGGGCAACAATGAGCAGTTCTTC
size: -; length: 14; D: -; J: TRBJ1-1; V: TRBV29-1; CDR3: CSVVWPGGNTEAFF; DNA: TGCAGCGTTGTTTGGCCCGGCGGGAACACTGAAGCTTTCTTT
size: -; length: 16; D: -; J: TRBJ2-3; V: TRBV3-1/TRBV3-2; CDR3: CASSRHGGGRTDTQYF; DNA: TGTGCCAGCAGCCGCCACGGGGGAGGACGCACAGATACGCAGTATTTT
size: -; length: 15; D: -; J: TRBJ1-3; V: TRBV30; CDR3: CAWSVGRGAGNTIYF; DNA: TGTGCCTGGAGTGTGGGGAGGGGAGCCGGAAACACCATATATTTT
size: -; length: 14; D: -; J: TRBJ2-2; V: TRBV28; CDR3: CASNLNRGAGELFF; DNA: TGTGCCAGCAATTTAAATAGGGGCGCGGGGGAGCTGTTTTTT